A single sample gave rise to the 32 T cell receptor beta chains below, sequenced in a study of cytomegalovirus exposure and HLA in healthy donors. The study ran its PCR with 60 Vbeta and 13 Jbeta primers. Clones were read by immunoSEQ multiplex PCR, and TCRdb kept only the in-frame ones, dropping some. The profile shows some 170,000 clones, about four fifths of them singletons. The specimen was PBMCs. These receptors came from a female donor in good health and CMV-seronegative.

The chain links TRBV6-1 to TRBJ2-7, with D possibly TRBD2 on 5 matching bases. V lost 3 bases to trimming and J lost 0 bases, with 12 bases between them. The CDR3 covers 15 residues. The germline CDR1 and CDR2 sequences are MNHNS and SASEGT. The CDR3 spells CASSDGYGISYEQYF. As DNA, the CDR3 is TGTGCCAGCAGTGATGGTTACGGGATCTCCTACGAGCAGTACTTC.

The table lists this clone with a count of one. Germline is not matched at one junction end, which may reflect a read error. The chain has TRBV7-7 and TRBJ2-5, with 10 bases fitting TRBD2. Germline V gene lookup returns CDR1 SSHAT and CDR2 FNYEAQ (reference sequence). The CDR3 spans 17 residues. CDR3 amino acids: CASSLPSTSGPIETQYF. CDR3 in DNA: TGTGCTAGCAGCCTCCCCTCGACTAGCGGGCCTATAGAGACCCAGTACTTC.

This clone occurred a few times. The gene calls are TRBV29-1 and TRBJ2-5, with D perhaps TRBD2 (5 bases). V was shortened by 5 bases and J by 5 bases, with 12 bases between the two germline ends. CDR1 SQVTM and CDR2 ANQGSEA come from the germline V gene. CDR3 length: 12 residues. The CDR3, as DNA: TGCAGCGTTACCGAGGGTCGGGAGACCCAGTACTTC. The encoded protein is CSVTEGRETQYF.

In DNA form, the CDR3 reads TGTGCCAGCAGCTTGCGGGGACAGGGGGTTCAAAGGTACGAGCAGTACTTC. Translating it yields CASSLRGQGVQRYEQYF. This sequence joins TRBV5-4 and TRBJ2-7; the match to TRBD1 covers 11 bases. Trimming took 1 base from V and 4 from J; bases not matched to a gene: 10. There are 17 residues in the CDR3. From germline, CDR1 is SGHNT and CDR2 YYREEE (reference sequence).

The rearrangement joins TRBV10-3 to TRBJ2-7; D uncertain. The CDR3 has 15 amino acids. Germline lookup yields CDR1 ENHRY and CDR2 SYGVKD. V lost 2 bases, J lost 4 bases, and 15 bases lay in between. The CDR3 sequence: CAISEDTLFSYEQYF. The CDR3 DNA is TGTGCCATCAGTGAGGACACCTTGTTCTCATACGAGCAGTACTTC.

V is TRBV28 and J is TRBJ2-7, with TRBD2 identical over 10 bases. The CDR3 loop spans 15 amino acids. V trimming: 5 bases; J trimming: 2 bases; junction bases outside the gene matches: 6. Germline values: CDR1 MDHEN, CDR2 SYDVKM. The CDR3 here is CASSTSGIGAYEQYF. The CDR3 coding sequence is TGTGCCAGCAGTACTAGCGGGATAGGAGCCTACGAGCAGTACTTC.

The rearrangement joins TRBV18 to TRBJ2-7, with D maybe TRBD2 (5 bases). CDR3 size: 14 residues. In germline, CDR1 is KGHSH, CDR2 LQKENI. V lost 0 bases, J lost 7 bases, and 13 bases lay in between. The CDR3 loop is CASSPPDFRREQYF. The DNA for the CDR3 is TGTGCCAGCTCACCACCGGATTTTCGGAGGGAGCAGTACTTC.

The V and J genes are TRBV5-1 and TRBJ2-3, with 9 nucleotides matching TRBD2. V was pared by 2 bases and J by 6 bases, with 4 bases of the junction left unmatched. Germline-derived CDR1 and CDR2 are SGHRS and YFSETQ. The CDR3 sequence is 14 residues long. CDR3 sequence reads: CASSFGSGSDTQYF. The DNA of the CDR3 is TGCGCCAGCAGCTTTGGTAGCGGGAGCGATACGCAGTATTTT.

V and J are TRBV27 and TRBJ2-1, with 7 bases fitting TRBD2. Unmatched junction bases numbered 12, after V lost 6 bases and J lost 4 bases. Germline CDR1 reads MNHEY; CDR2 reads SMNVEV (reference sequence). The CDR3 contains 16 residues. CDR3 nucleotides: TGTGCCAGCAGCCCAAGGCCGACTAGCCCGTACAATGAGCAGTTCTTC. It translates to CASSPRPTSPYNEQFF.

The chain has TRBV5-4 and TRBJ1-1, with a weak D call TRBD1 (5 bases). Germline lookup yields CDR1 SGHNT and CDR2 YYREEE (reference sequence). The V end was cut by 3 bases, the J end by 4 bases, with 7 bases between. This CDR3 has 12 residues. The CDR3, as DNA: TGTGCCAGCAGCTGGGGGGGCACTGAAGCTTTCTTT. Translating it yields CASSWGGTEAFF.

This CDR3 is CASSIVGTGNSPLHF. CDR3 in DNA: TGTGCCAGTAGTATTGTCGGGACAGGGAATTCACCCCTCCACTTT. The chain employs TRBV19 and TRBJ1-6; 9 bases agree with TRBD1. CDR1 and CDR2 from the germline V gene are LNHDA and SQIVND (reference sequence). The V segment lost 3 bases and the J segment 7 bases; nucleotides outside the gene matches: 4. The CDR3 covers 15 residues.

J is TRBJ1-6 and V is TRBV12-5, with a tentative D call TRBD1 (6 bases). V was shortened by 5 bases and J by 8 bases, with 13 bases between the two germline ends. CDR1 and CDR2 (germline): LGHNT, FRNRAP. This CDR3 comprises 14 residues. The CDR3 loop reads CASGPGGGYSPLHF. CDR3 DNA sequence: TGTGCTAGTGGTCCGGGGGGGGGCTATTCACCCCTCCACTTT.

CDR3 region: CASSVQGRETQYF. CDR3 coding DNA: TGTGCCAGCAGTGTACAGGGGCGAGAGACCCAGTACTTC. The chain recombines TRBV2 with TRBJ2-5; 7 nucleotides line up with TRBD1. This CDR3 has 13 amino acids. V trimming: 4 bases; J trimming: 4 bases; junction bases outside the gene matches: 3. The germline V gene has CDR1 SNHLY and CDR2 FYNNEI.

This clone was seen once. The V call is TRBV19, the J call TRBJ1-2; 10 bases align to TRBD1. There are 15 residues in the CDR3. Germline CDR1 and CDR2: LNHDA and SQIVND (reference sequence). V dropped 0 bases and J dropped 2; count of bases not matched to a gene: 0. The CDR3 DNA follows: TGTGCCAGTAGTATAGAGGGACAGGGGAACTATGGCTACACCTTC. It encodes CASSIEGQGNYGYTF. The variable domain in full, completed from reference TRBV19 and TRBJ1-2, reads DGGITQSPKYLFRKEGQNVTLSCEQNLNHDAMYWYRQDPGQGLRLIYYSQIVNDFQKGDIAEGYSVSREKKESFPLTVTSAQKNPTAFYLCASSIEGQGNYGYTFGSGTRLTVV.

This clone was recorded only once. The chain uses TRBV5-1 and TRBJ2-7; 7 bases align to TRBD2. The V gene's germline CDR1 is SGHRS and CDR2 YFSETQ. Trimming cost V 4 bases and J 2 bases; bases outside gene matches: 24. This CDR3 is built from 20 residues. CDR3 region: CASSGRATGPSGIFAYEQYF. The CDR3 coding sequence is TGCGCCAGCAGCGGAAGGGCTACAGGACCAAGCGGGATATTCGCCTACGAGCAGTACTTC.

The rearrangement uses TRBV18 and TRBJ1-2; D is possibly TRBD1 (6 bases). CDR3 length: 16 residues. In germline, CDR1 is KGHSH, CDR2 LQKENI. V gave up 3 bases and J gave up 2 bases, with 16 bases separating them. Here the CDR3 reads CASSPSQGRGNYGYTF. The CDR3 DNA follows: TGTGCCAGCTCACCGTCTCAGGGGCGGGGGAACTATGGCTACACCTTC.

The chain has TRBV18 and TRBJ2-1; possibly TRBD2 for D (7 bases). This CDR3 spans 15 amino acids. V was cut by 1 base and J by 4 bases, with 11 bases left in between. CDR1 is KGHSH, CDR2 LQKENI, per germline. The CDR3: CASSPQQGGYNEQFF. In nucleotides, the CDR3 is TGTGCCAGCTCACCACAACAGGGAGGGTACAATGAGCAGTTCTTC.

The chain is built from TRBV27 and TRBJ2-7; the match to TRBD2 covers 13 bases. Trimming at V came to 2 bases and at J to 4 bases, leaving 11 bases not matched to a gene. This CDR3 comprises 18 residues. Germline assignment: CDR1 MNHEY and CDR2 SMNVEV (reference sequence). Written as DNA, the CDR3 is TGTGCCAGCAGTTTACGAGGGGGCCCGGGACTAGCGGGATACGAGCAGTACTTC. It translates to CASSLRGGPGLAGYEQYF.

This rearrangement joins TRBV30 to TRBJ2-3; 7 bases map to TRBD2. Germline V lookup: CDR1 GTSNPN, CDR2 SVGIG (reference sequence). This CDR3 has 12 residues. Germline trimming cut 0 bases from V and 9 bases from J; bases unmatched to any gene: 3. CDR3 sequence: CAWSVPRETQYF. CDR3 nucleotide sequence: TGTGCCTGGAGTGTGCCGCGGGAGACGCAGTATTTT.

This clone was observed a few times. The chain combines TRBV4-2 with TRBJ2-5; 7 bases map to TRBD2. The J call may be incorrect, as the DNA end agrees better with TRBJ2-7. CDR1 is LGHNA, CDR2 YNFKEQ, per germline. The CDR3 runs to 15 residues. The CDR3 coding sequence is TGTGCCAGCAGCCAAGGGGCGGGAGAAGGTTACGAGCAGTACTTC. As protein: CASSQGAGEGYEQYF.

CDR3 sequence: CASSFQGSPYEQYF. In DNA, the CDR3 is TGTGCCAGCAGTTTCCAGGGGTCACCCTACGAGCAGTACTTC. The V and J genes are TRBV5-6 and TRBJ2-7; D may be TRBD1 (6 bases). CDR1 and CDR2 from the germline V gene are SGHDT and YYEEEE. V was shortened by 5 bases and J by 2 bases, with 14 bases between the two germline ends. There are 14 residues in the CDR3.

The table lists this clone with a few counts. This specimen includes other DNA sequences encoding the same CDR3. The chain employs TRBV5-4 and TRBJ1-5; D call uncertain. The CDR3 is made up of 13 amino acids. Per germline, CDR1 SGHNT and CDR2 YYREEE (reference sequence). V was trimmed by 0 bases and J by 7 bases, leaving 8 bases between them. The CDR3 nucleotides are TGTGCCAGCAGCTTGGGAGCAGGCCAGCCCCAGCATTTT. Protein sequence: CASSLGAGQPQHF.

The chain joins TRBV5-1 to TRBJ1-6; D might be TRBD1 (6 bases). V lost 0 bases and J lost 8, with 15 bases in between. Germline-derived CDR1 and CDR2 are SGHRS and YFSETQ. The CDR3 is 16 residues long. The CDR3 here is CASSLGEGGADSPLHF. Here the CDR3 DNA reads TGCGCCAGCAGCTTGGGGGAAGGGGGAGCGGATTCACCCCTCCACTTT. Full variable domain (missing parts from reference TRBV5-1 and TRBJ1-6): KAGVTQTPRYLIKTRGQQVTLSCSPISGHRSVSWYQQTPGQGLQFLFEYFSETQRNKGNFPGRFSGRQFSNSRSEMNVSTLELGDSALYLCASSLGEGGADSPLHFGNGTRLTVT.

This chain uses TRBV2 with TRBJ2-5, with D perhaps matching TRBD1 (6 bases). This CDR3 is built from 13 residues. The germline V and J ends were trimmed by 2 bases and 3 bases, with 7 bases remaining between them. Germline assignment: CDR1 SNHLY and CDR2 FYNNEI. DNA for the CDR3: TGTGCCAGCAGTGAAACAGGGAAAGAGACCCAGTACTTC. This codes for CASSETGKETQYF.

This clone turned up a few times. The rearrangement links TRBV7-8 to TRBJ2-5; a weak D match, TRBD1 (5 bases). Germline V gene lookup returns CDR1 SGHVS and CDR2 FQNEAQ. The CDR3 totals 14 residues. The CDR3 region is CVTFQGSLGETQYF. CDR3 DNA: TGTGTAACCTTCCAGGGTTCTTTGGGAGAGACCCAGTACTTC.

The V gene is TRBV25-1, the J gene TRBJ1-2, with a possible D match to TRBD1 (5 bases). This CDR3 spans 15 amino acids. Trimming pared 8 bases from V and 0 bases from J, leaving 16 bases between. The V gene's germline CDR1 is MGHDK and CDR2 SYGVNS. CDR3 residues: CASSRDRNSNYGYTF. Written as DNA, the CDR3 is TGTGCCAGCTCTAGAGACAGAAATTCTAACTATGGCTACACCTTC.

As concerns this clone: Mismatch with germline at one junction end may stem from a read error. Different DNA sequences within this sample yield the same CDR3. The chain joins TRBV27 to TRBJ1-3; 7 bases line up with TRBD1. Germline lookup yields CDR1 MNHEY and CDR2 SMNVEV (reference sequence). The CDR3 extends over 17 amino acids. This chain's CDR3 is CASSDSNRGWAGNTIYF. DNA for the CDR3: TGTGCCAGCAGCGACTCTAACAGGGGTTGGGCTGGAAACACCATATACTTT.

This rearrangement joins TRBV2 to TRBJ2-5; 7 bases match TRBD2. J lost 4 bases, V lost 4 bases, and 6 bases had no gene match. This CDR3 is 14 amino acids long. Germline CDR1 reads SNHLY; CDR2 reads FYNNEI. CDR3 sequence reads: CASSVFGGGETQYF. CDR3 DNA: TGTGCCAGCAGTGTCTTTGGGGGGGGAGAGACCCAGTACTTC.

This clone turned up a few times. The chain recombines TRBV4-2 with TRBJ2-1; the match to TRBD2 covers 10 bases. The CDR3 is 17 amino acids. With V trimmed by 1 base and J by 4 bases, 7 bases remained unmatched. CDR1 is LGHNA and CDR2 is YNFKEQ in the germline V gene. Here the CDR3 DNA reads TGTGCCAGCAGCCAAGGACCGGGACTAGCGTCATACAATGAGCAGTTCTTC. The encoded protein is CASSQGPGLASYNEQFF.

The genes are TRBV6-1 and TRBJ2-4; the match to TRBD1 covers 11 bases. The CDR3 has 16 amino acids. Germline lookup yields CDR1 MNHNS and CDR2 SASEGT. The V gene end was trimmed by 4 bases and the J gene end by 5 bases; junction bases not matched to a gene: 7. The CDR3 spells CASSVTSGQGENIQYF. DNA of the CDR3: TGTGCCAGCAGTGTAACTTCGGGACAGGGGGAAAACATTCAGTACTTC.

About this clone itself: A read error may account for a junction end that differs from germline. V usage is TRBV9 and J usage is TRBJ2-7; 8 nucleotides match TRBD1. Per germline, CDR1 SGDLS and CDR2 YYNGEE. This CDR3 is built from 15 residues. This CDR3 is CASSPQTGASCEQYF. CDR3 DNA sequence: TGTGCCAGCAGCCCCCAGACAGGGGCCTCCTGCGAGCAGTACTTC.

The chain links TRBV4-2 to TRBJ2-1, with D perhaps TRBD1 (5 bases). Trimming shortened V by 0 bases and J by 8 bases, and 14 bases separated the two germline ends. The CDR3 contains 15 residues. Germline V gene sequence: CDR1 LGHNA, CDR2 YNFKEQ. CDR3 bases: TGTGCCAGCAGCCAAGATCCAGGGATCTCGGATGAGCAGTTCTTC. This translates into CASSQDPGISDEQFF.